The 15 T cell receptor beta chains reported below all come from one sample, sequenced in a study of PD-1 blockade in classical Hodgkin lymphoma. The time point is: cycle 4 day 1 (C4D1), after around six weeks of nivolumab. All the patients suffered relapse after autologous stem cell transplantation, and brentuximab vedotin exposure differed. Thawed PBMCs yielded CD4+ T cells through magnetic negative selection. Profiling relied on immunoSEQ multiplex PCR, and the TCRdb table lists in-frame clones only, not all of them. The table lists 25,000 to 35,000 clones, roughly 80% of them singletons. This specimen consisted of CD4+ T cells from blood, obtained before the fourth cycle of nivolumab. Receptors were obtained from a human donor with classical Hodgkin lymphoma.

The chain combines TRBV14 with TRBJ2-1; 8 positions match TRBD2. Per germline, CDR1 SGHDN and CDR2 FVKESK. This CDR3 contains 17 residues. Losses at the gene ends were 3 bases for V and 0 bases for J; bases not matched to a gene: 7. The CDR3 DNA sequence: TGTGCCAGCAGCCATTTACGGGGACTAGACTCCTACAATGAGCAGTTCTTC. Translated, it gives CASSHLRGLDSYNEQFF. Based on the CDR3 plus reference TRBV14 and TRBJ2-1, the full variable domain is EAGVTQFPSHSVIEKGQTVTLRCDPISGHDNLYWYRRVMGKEIKFLLHFVKESKQDESGMPNNRFLAERTGGTYSTLKVQPAELEDSGVYFCASSHLRGLDSYNEQFFGPGTRLTVL.

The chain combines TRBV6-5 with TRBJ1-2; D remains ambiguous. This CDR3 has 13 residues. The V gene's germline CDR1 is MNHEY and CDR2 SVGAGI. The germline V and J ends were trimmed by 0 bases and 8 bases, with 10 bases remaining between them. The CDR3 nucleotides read TGTGCCAGCAGTTACTCGGCAGCCGGGGGCTACACCTTC. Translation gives CASSYSAAGGYTF.

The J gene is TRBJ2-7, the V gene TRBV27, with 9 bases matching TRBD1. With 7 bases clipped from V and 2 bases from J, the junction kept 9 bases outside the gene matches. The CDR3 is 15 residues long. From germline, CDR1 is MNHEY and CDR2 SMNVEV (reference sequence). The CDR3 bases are TGTGCCAGCACCCTTCGGACAGGGGAAGCCTACGAGCAGTACTTC. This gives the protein CASTLRTGEAYEQYF.

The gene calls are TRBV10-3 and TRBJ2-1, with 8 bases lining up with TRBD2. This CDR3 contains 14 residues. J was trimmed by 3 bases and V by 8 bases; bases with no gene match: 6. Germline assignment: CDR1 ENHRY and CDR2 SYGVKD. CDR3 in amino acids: CAILASGRYNEQFF. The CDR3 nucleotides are TGTGCCATCTTGGCTAGCGGGCGCTACAATGAGCAGTTCTTC.

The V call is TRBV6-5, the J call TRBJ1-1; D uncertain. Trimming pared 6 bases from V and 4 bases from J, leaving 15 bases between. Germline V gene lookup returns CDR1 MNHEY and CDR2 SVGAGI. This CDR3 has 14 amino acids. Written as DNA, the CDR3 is TGTGCCAGCAGGGGCCCAGGACGGATCACTGAAGCTTTCTTT. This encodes CASRGPGRITEAFF.

In nucleotides, the CDR3 is TGTGCCAGCAGCCCAGAGAGGGATTCACCCCTCCACTTT. Translating gives CASSPERDSPLHF. The chain links TRBV11-2 to TRBJ1-6, with no clear D. The germline V gene has CDR1 SGHAT and CDR2 FQNNGV. With 5 bases removed from V and 8 bases from J, the gap between germline ends came to 10 bases. The CDR3 is made up of 13 amino acids.

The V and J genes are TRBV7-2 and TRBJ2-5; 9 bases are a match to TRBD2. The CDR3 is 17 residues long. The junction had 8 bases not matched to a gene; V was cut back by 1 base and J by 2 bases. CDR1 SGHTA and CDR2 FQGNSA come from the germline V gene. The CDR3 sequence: CASSLGTSASLQETQYF. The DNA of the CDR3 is TGTGCCAGCAGCTTAGGGACTAGCGCCTCTTTACAAGAGACCCAGTACTTC.

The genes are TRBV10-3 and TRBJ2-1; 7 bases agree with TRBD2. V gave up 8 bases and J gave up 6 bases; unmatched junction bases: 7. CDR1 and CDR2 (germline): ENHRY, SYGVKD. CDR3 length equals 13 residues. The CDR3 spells CAISRDYGNEQFF. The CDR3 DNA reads TGTGCCATCTCCAGGGACTATGGCAATGAGCAGTTCTTC.

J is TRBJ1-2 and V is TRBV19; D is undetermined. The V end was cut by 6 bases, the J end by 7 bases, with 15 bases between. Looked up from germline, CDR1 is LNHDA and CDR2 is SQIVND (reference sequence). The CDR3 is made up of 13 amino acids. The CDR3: CASSPPRVTGYTF. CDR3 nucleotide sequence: TGTGCCAGTAGCCCCCCCCGGGTAACTGGCTACACCTTC.

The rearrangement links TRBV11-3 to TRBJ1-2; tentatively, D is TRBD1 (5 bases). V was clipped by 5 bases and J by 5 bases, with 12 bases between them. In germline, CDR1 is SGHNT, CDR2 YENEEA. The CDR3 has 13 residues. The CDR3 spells CASSLRGGYGYTF. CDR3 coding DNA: TGTGCCAGCAGCCTGAGGGGAGGGTATGGCTACACCTTC.

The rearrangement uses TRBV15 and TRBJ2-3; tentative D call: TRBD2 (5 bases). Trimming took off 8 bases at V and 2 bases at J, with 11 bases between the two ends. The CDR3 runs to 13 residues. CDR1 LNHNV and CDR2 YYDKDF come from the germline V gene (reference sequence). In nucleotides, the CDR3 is TGTGCCACCTTGTCGCGGGTCACAGATACGCAGTATTTT. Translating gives CATLSRVTDTQYF.

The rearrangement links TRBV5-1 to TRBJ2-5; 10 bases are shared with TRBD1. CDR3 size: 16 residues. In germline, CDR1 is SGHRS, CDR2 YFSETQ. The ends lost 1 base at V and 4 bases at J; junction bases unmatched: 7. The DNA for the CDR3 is TGCGCCAGCAGCTTGTATGGGACAGGGGTGGTAGAGACCCAGTACTTC. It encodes CASSLYGTGVVETQYF.

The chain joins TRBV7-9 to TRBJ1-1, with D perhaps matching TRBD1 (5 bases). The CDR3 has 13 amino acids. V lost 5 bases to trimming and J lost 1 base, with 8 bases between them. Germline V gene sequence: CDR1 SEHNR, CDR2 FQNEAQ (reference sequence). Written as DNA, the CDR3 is TGTGCCAGCAGCCCGCAGGGGAACACTGAAGCTTTCTTT. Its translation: CASSPQGNTEAFF. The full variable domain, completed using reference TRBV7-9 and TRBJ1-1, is DTGVSQNPRHKITKRGQNVTFRCDPISEHNRLYWYRQTLGQGPEFLTYFQNEAQLEKSRLLSDRFSAERPKGSFSTLEIQRTEQGDSAMYLCASSPQGNTEAFFGQGTRLTVV.

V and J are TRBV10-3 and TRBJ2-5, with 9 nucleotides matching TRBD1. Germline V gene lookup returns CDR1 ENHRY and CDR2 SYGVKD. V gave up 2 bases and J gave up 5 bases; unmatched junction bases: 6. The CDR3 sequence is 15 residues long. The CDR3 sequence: CAISERTGDRETQYF. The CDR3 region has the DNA TGTGCCATCAGTGAGAGGACAGGGGATAGGGAGACCCAGTACTTC.

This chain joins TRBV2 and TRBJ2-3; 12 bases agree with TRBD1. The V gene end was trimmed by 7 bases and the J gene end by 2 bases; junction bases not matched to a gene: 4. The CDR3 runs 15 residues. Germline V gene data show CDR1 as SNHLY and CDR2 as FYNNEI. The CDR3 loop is CASTRDRGPTDTQYF. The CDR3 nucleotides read TGTGCCAGCACCCGGGACAGGGGGCCCACAGATACGCAGTATTTT.